A single sample gave rise to the 9 T cell receptor beta chains below, sequenced in a study of blood T cell repertoires in COVID-19. Some clones are missing from TCRdb's copy, which holds only in-frame ones; the method was immunoSEQ multiplex PCR. The table lists around 150,000 clones, about 77% of them singletons. The sequencing input was peripheral blood. The receptors come from a woman in her forties or fifties with active or convalescent COVID-19.

CDR3 sequence reads: CASSRLSSGANVLTF. The CDR3 bases are TGTGCCAGCAGCCGACTGAGCTCTGGGGCCAACGTCCTGACTTTC. The chain couples TRBV14 to TRBJ2-6; D uncertain. CDR1 and CDR2 from the germline V gene are SGHDN and FVKESK. Trimming shortened V by 4 bases and J by 0 bases, and 7 bases separated the two germline ends. The CDR3 extends over 15 amino acids.

The rearrangement links TRBV5-6 to TRBJ1-2, with D possibly TRBD1 on 5 matching bases. Trimming shortened V by 0 bases and J by 3 bases, and 9 bases separated the two germline ends. The length of the CDR3 is 14 residues. Germline assignment: CDR1 SGHDT and CDR2 YYEEEE. CDR3 DNA: TGTGCCAGCAGCTTGGCTCAGGGTTACTATGGCTACACCTTC. Protein sequence: CASSLAQGYYGYTF. Variable domain in full (rest from reference TRBV5-6 and TRBJ1-2): DAGVTQSPTHLIKTRGQQVTLRCSPKSGHDTVSWYQQALGQGPQFIFQYYEEEERQRGNFPDRFSGHQFPNYSSELNVNALLLGDSALYLCASSLAQGYYGYTFGSGTRLTVV.

The chain carries TRBV30 and TRBJ1-2; no definite D call. CDR1 GTSNPN and CDR2 SVGIG come from the germline V gene (reference sequence). The CDR3 spans 12 residues. V lost 3 bases and J lost 8, with 13 bases in between. Here the CDR3 reads CAWSTRSGGYTF. CDR3 nucleotides: TGTGCCTGGAGCACGCGGAGTGGGGGCTACACCTTC.

This clone was recorded only once. The rearrangement joins TRBV4-1 to TRBJ2-3; weak D call: TRBD1 (6 bases). Germline CDR1 and CDR2: MGHRA and YSYEKL. Deletions cut 1 base from V and 0 bases from J, with 11 bases between. The CDR3 has 16 residues. CDR3 bases: TGCGCCAGCAGCCAAGGTGAGGGGGTGAGCACAGATACGCAGTATTTT. This sequence encodes CASSQGEGVSTDTQYF.

The chain recombines TRBV6-5 with TRBJ1-2, with a weak D call TRBD1 (6 bases). Germline V gene sequence: CDR1 MNHEY, CDR2 SVGAGI. The CDR3 extends over 14 amino acids. V lost 6 bases to trimming and J lost 0 bases, with 11 bases between them. Here the CDR3 reads CASRQGEANYGYTF. For the CDR3, the DNA is TGTGCCAGCAGACAGGGTGAGGCTAACTATGGCTACACCTTC.

This clone has a single count. V is TRBV28 and J is TRBJ2-3; D is perhaps TRBD2 (7 bases). Trimming took 9 bases from V and 4 from J, leaving 14 bases between them. The CDR3 covers 13 residues. Germline-derived CDR1 and CDR2 are MDHEN and SYDVKM. In DNA form, the CDR3 reads TGTGCCAGTCGTGGGGGGGGCGCAGATACGCAGTATTTT. Translation: CASRGGGADTQYF.

V is TRBV29-1 and J is TRBJ1-2; no firm D call. The germline V and J ends were trimmed by 4 bases and 9 bases, with 21 bases remaining between them. The CDR3 is 14 residues long. Germline-derived CDR1 and CDR2 are SQVTM and ANQGSEA. In nucleotides, the CDR3 is TGCAGCGTTGGGCTGCAGCCTGGAGTTATGAGCTACACCTTC. Its translation is CSVGLQPGVMSYTF.

This chain links TRBV21-1 with TRBJ2-5; TRBD2 reflects the table's D call only, with no check against the DNA. TRBV21-1 is designated a pseudogene. This CDR3 is built from 11 residues. Written as DNA, the CDR3 is TGTGCCAGCAGCAAAGCAGGCGGCGCTTACTTC. It yields the protein CASSKAGGAYF.

V is TRBV6-5 and J is TRBJ2-1; tentative D call: TRBD2 (5 bases). The CDR3 runs 13 residues. The V end was cut by 11 bases, the J end by 6 bases, with 17 bases between. The germline V gene encodes CDR1 MNHEY and CDR2 SVGAGI. The CDR3 here is CAAERGSPNEQFF. The CDR3 coding sequence is TGTGCCGCCGAACGGGGATCACCCAATGAGCAGTTCTTC.